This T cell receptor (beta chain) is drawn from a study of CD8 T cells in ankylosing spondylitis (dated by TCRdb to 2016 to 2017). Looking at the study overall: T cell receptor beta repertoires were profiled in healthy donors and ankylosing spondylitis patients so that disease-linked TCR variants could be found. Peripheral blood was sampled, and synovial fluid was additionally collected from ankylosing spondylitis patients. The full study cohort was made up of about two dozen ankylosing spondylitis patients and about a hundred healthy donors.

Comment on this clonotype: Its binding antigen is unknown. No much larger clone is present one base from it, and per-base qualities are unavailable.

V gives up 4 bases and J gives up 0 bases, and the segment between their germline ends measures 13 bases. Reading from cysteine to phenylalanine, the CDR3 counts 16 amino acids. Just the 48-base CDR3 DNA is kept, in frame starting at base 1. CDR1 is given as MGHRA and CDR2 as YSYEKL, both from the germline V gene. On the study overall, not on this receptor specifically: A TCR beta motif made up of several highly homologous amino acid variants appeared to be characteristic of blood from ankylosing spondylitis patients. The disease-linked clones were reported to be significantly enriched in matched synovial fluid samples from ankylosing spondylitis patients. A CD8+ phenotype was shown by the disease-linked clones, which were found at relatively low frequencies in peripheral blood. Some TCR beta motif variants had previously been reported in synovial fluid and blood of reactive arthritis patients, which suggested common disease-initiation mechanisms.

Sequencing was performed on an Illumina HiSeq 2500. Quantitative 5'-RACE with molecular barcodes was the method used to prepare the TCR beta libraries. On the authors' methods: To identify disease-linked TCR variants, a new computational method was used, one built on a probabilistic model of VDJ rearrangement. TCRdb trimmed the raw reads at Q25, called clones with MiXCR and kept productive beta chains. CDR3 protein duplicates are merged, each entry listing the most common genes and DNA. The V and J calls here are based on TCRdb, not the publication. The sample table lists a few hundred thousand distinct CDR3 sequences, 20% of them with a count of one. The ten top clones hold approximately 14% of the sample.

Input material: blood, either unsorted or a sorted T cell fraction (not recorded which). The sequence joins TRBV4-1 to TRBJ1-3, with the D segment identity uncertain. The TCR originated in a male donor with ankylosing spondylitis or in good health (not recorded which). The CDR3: CASSLDPPDSGNTIYF. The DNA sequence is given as TGCGCCAGCAGCCTTGACCCACCGGACTCTGGAAACACCATATATTTT.